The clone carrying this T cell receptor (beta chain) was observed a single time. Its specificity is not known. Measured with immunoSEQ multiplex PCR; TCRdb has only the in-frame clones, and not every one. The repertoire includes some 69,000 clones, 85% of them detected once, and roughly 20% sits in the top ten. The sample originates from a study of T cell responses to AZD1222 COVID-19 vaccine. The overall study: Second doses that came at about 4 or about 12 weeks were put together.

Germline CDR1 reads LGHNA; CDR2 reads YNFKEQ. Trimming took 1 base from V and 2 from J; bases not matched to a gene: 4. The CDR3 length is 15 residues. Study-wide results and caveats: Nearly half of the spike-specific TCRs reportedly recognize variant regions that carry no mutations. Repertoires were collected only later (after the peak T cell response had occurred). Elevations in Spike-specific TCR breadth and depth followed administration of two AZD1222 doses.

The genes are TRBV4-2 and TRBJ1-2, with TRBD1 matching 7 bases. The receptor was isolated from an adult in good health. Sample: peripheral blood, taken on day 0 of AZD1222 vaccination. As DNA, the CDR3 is TGTGCCAGCAGCCAAGGAGGCAGGGGGAACTATGGCTACACCTTC. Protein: CASSQGGRGNYGYTF.